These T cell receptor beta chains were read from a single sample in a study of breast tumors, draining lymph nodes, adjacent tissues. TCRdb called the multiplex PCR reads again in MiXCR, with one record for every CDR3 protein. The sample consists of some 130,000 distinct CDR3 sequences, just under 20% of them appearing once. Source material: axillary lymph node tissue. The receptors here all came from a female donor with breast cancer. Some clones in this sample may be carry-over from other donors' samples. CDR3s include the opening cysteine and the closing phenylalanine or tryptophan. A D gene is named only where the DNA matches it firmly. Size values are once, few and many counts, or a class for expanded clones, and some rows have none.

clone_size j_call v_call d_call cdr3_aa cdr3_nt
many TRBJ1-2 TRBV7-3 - CASSSGEGGYTF TGTGCCAGCAGCTCGGGCGAGGGAGGCTACACCTTC
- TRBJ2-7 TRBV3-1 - CASSRSGGRGEQYF TGTGCCAGCAGCCGATCTGGAGGGCGCGGGGAGCAGTACTTC
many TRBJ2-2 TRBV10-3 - CAISEDPEAGELFF TGTGCCATCAGTGAGGACCCTGAGGCCGGGGAGCTGTTTTTT
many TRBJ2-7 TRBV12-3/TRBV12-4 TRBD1 CASSNGQGDEQYF TGTGCCAGCAGTAATGGACAGGGGGACGAGCAGTACTTC
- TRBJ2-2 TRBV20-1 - CSARGLSAGPNTGELFF TGCAGTGCTAGAGGTCTTTCCGCAGGCCCGAACACCGGGGAGCTGTTTTTT
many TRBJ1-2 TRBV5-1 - CASSLTGREGGYTF TGCGCTAGCAGCTTGACGGGCCGCGAGGGAGGCTACACCTTC
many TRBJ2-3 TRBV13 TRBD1 CASSEQGWDTQYF TGTGCCAGCAGCGAACAGGGGTGGGATACGCAGTATTTT
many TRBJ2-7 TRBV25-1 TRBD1 CASSLRGQSYEQYF TGTGCCAGCAGCCTTAGGGGACAGAGCTACGAGCAGTACTTC
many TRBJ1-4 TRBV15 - CATRRDGDEKLFF TGTGCCACCAGGCGGGACGGTGATGAAAAACTGTTTTTT
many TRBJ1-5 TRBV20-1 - CSARDGDRLRNQPQHF TGCAGTGCTAGAGATGGGGACCGGCTCCGCAATCAGCCCCAGCATTTT
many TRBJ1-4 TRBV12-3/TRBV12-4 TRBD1 CASSLVRGQDEKLFF TGTGCCAGCAGTTTAGTCAGGGGACAGGATGAAAAACTGTTTTTT
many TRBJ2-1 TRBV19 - CASSIGRGVYNEQFF TGTGCCAGTAGTATTGGCAGGGGGGTATACAATGAGCAGTTCTTC
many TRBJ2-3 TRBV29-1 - CSVVMVFGSTDTQYF TGCAGCGTTGTTATGGTATTTGGGAGTACAGATACGCAGTATTTT
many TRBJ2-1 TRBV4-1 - CASSQDYNEQFF TGCGCCAGCAGCCAAGATTATAATGAGCAGTTCTTC
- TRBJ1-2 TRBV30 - CAWRAYQGANNYGYTF TGTGCCTGGAGGGCTTATCAGGGTGCGAATAACTATGGCTACACCTTC
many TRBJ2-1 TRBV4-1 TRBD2 CASSQGLAGASNEQFF TGCGCCAGCAGCCAAGGACTAGCGGGAGCCTCCAATGAGCAGTTCTTC
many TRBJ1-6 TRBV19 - CASSPQQNSPLHF TGTGCCAGTAGTCCTCAGCAGAATTCACCCCTCCACTTT
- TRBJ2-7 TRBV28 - CASSRDGAYEQYF TGTGCCAGCAGCCGGGACGGTGCCTACGAGCAGTACTTC
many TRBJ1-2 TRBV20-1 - CSARDPRTRAYRGYTF TGCAGTGCTAGAGATCCTAGGACCCGCGCGTATCGTGGCTACACCTTC
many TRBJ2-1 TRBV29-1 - CSVERADNEQFF TGCAGCGTTGAAAGGGCGGACAATGAGCAGTTCTTC
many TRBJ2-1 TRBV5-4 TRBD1 CASSAGQGAGNEQFF TGTGCCAGCAGCGCGGGACAGGGGGCGGGAAATGAGCAGTTCTTC
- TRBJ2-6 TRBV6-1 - CASSGTSRGSGANVLTF TGTGCCAGCAGTGGTACTAGCCGCGGCTCTGGGGCCAACGTCCTGACTTTC